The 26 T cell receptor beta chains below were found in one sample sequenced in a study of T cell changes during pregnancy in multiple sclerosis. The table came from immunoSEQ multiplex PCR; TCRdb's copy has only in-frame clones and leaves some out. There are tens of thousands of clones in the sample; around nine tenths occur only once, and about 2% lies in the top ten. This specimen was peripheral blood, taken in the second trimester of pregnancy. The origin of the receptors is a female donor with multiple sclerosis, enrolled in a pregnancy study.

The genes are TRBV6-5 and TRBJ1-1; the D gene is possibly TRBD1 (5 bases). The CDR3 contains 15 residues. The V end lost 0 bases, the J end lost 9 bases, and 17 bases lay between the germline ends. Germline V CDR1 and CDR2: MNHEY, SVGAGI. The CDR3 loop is CASSYSDSPVGKAFF. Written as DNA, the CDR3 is TGTGCCAGCAGTTACTCCGACAGTCCTGTTGGGAAAGCTTTCTTT.

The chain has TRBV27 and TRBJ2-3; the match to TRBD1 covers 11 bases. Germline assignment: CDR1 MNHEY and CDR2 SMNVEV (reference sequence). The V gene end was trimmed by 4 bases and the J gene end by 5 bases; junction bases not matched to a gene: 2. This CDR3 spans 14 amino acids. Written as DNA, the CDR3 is TGTGCCAGCAGTTCGGGACAGGGGGTAGATACGCAGTATTTT. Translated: CASSSGQGVDTQYF.

The CDR3 sequence is CASSERGALMKKAAGGQQYF. The DNA of the CDR3 is TGTGCCAGCAGTGAACGAGGGGCGTTAATGAAGAAAGCGGCGGGAGGGCAGCAGTACTTC. This sequence joins TRBV2 and TRBJ2-7; 9 nucleotides align to TRBD2. Germline V lookup: CDR1 SNHLY, CDR2 FYNNEI. The CDR3 contains 20 residues. V was pared by 2 bases and J by 8 bases, with 25 bases of the junction left unmatched.

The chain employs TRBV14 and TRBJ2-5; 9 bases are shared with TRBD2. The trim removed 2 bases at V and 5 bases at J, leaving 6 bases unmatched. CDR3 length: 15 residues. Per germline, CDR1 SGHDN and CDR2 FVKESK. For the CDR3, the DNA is TGTGCCAGCAGCCAACCGACTAGCGGCTACGAGACCCAGTACTTC. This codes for CASSQPTSGYETQYF. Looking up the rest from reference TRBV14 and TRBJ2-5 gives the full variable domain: EAGVTQFPSHSVIEKGQTVTLRCDPISGHDNLYWYRRVMGKEIKFLLHFVKESKQDESGMPNNRFLAERTGGTYSTLKVQPAELEDSGVYFCASSQPTSGYETQYFGPGTRLLVL.

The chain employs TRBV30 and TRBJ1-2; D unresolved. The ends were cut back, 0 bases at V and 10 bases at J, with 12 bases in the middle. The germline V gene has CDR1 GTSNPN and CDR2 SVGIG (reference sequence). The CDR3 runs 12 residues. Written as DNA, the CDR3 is TGTGCCTGGAGTGTACTTGCAGGCCCCTACACCTTC. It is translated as CAWSVLAGPYTF.

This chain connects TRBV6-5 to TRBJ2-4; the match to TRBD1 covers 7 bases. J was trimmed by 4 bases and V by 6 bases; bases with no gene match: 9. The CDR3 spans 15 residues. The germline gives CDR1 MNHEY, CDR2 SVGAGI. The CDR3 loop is CASSRQGSSKNIQYF. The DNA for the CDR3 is TGTGCCAGCAGCCGACAGGGAAGTTCGAAAAACATTCAGTACTTC.

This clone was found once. CDR3 sequence reads: CASSQGLDPDTQYF. The CDR3 DNA is TGCGCCAGCAGCCAGGGACTGGATCCAGATACGCAGTATTTT. The V gene is TRBV5-1, the J gene TRBJ2-3; perhaps TRBD2 as D (6 bases). The germline CDR1 and CDR2 sequences are SGHRS and YFSETQ. CDR3 length: 14 amino acids. Between the trimmed V and J ends, which lost 4 bases and 4 bases, there was a span of 13 bases. Complete variable domain (other parts from reference TRBV5-1 and TRBJ2-3): KAGVTQTPRYLIKTRGQQVTLSCSPISGHRSVSWYQQTPGQGLQFLFEYFSETQRNKGNFPGRFSGRQFSNSRSEMNVSTLELGDSALYLCASSQGLDPDTQYFGPGTRLTVL.

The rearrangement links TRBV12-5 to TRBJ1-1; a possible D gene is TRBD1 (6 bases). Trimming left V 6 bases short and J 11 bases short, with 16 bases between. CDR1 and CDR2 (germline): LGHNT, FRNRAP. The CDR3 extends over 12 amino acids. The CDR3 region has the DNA TGTGCTAGTGGGAAGGACAGTGCGATGGCTTTCTTT. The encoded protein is CASGKDSAMAFF.

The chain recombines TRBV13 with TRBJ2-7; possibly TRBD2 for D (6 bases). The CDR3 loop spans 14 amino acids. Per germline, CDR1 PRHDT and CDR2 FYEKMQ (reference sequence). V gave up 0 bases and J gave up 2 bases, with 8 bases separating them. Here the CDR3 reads CASSLGRGTYEQYF. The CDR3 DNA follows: TGTGCCAGCAGCTTAGGGCGGGGAACCTACGAGCAGTACTTC.

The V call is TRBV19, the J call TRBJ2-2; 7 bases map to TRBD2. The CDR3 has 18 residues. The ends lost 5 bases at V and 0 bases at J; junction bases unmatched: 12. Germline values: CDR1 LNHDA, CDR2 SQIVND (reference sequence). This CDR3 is CASSRKPASGSNTGELFF. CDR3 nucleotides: TGTGCCAGTAGTCGAAAACCAGCTAGCGGTTCGAACACCGGGGAGCTGTTTTTT.

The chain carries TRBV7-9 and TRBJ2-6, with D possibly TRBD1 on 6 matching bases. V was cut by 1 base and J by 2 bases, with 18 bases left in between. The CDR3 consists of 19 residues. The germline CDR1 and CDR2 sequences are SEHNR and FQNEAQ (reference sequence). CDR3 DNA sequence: TGTGCCAGCAGCTTAGGCTTCCCCCGACAGGCGGCTGGGGCCAACGTCCTGACTTTC. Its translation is CASSLGFPRQAAGANVLTF.

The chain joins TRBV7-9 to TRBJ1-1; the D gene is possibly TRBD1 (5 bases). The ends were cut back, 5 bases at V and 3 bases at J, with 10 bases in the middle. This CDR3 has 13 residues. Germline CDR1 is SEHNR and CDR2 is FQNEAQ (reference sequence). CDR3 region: CASSPRGDTEAFF. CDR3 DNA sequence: TGTGCCAGCAGCCCGCGGGGGGACACTGAAGCTTTCTTT.

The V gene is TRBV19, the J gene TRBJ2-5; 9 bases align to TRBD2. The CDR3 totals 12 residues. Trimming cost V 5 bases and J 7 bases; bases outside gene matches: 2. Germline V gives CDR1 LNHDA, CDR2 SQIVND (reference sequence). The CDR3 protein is CASSSSGATQYF. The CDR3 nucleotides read TGTGCCAGTAGTTCTAGCGGGGCGACCCAGTACTTC.

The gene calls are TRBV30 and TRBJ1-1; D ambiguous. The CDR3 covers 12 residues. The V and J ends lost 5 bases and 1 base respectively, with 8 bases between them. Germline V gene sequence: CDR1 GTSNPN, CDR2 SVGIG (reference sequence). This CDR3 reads CAWEAGNTEAFF. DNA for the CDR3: TGTGCCTGGGAAGCAGGGAACACTGAAGCTTTCTTT.

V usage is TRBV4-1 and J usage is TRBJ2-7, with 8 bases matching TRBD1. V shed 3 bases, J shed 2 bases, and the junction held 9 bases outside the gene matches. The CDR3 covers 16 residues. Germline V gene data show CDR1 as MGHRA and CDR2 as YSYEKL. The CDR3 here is CASSQVGQGYPYEQYF. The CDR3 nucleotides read TGCGCCAGCAGCCAGGTAGGACAGGGATACCCCTACGAGCAGTACTTC.

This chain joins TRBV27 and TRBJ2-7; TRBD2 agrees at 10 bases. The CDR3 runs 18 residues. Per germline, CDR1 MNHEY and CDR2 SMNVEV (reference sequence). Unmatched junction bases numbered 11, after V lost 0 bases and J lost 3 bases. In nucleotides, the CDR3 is TGTGCCAGCAGTTTATCCGCCAGCGGGAGGGCCGAGGTCTACGAGCAGTACTTC. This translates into CASSLSASGRAEVYEQYF.

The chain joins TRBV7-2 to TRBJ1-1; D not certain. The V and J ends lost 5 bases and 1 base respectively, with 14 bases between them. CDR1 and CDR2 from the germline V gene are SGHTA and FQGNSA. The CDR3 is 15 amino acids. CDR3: CASSRVRVPNTEAFF. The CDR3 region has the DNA TGTGCCAGCAGCCGTGTTCGGGTGCCGAACACTGAAGCTTTCTTT.

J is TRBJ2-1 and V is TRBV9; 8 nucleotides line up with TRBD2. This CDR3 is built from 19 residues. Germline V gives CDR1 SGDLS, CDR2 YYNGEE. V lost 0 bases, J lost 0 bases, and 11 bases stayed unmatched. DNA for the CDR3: TGTGCCAGCAGCGTAGCTACGGGACTAGGGAAGAGCTCCTACAATGAGCAGTTCTTC. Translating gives CASSVATGLGKSSYNEQFF.

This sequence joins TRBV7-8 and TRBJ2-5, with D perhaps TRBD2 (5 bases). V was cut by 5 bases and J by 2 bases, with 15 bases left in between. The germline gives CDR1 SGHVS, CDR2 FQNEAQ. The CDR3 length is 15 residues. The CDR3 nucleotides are TGTGCCAGCAGCCCATCGGGGAGTCTACAAGAGACCCAGTACTTC. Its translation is CASSPSGSLQETQYF.

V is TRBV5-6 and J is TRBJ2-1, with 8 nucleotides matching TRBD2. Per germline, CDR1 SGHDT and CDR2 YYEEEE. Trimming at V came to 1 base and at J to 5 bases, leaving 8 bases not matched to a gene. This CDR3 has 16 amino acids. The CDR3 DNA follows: TGTGCCAGCAGCTTGAAGAGCGGGAGTTTTGACAATGAGCAGTTCTTC. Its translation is CASSLKSGSFDNEQFF.

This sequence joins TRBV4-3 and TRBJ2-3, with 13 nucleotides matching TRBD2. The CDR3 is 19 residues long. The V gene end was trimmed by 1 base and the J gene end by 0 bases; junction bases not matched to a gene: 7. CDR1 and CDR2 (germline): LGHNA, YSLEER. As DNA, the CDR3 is TGCGCCAGCAGCCAAGCGGGACTAGCGGGAAGTTCTAGCACAGATACGCAGTATTTT. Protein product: CASSQAGLAGSSSTDTQYF.

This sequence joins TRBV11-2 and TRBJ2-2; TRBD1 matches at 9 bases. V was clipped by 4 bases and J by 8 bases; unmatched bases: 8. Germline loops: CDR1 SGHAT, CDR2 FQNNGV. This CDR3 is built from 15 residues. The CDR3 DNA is TGTGCCAGCAGCTCGCAGGACAGGGGACGAGGGGAGCTGTTTTTT. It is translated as CASSSQDRGRGELFF.

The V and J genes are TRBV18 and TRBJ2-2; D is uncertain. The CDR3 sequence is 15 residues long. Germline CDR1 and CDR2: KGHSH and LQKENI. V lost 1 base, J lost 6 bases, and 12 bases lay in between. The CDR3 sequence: CASSPLPEPPGELFF. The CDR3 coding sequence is TGTGCCAGCTCACCACTTCCAGAACCACCCGGGGAGCTGTTTTTT.

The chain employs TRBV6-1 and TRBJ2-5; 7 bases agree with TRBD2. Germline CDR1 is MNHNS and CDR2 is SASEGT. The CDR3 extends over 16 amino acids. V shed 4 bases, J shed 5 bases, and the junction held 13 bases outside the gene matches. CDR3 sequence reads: CASSAQSGRAAETQYF. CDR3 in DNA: TGTGCCAGCAGTGCCCAATCGGGGAGGGCCGCGGAGACCCAGTACTTC.

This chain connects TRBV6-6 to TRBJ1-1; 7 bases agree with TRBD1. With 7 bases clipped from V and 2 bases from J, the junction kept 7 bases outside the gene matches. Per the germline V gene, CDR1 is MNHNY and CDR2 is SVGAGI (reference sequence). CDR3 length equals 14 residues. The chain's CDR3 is CASIWTGPNTEAFF. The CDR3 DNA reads TGTGCCAGCATCTGGACAGGTCCTAACACTGAAGCTTTCTTT.

This CDR3 reads CATRGQGQGNYGYTF. Written as DNA, the CDR3 is TGTGCCACCAGGGGGCAGGGACAGGGCAACTATGGCTACACCTTC. The V and J genes are TRBV27 and TRBJ1-2, with TRBD1 identical over 9 bases. CDR1 is MNHEY and CDR2 is SMNVEV in the germline V gene (reference sequence). After removal of 10 bases from V and 2 bases from J, the junction contained 11 bases not matched to a gene. This CDR3 spans 15 amino acids.